A selection of T cell receptor beta chains follows, all from one sample in a study of blood T cells in healthy people across ages. TCRdb fed the 5' RACE reads into MiXCR, producing one record per CDR3 protein. Of 700,000 to 900,000 distinct CDR3 sequences listed, 53% are singletons. Sequenced sample: blood. The receptors shown here come from an elderly man in good health. Each CDR3 is given with its conserved first and last residue. Fields, in order: V gene, D gene, J gene, clone size, CDR3 DNA, CDR3 protein. The D gene is left open where the match is weak. Only some rows state a clone size, as once, few, many or a class for expanded clones.

TRBV20-1,-,TRBJ2-1,few,TGCAGTGCCACCCGCCCCCTTACCTACAATGAGCAGTTCTTC,CSATRPLTYNEQFF
TRBV3-1,-,TRBJ2-1,-,TGTGCCAGCAGCCAAGATATCTGGGGCCCCTCCTACAATGAGCAGTTCTTC,CASSQDIWGPSYNEQFF
TRBV10-3,TRBD2,TRBJ2-1,-,TGTGCCATCAGTGGACTAGCGGGGTCCTTCTCCTACAATGAGCAGTTCTTC,CAISGLAGSFSYNEQFF
TRBV11-2,TRBD1,TRBJ2-7,-,TGTGCCAGCAGCTTACCGGACAGGTCTGGGACCTACGAGCAGTACTTC,CASSLPDRSGTYEQYF
TRBV20-1,-,TRBJ1-5,once,TGCAGTGCTAGAGATGTGACCCAGCATTTT,CSARDVTQHF
TRBV25-1,TRBD1,TRBJ2-7,-,TGTGCCAGCAGAACAGGGGAATCCTACGAGCAGTACTTC,CASRTGESYEQYF
TRBV20-1,-,TRBJ2-3,few,TGCAGTGCTATTGACAGCGCCACAGATACGCAGTATTTT,CSAIDSATDTQYF
TRBV4-1,TRBD2,TRBJ2-5,-,TGCGCCAGCAGCCAGGGACGAGCGGGAGTAGAGACCCAGTACTTC,CASSQGRAGVETQYF
TRBV20-1,-,TRBJ1-2,-,TGCAGTGCGAAGGGACGGTTTAACTATGACTACACCTTC,CSAKGRFNYDYTF
TRBV2,-,TRBJ2-7,-,TGTGCCAGCACAGGGACCATCATCGATGAGCAGTACTTC,CASTGTIIDEQYF
TRBV10-2,-,TRBJ2-5,-,TGCGCCAGCAGTGCTTCACTCTCAAGTGAGCAGTACTTC,CASSASLSSEQYF
TRBV15,-,TRBJ2-7,-,TGTGCCACCAGCAGATCTCTCGACGGCTCCTACGAGCAGTACTTC,CATSRSLDGSYEQYF
TRBV20-1,-,TRBJ2-5,-,TGCAGTGCTAGTTTTAGAGGAGAGACCCAGTACTTC,CSASFRGETQYF
TRBV3-1,-,TRBJ2-6,once,TGTGCCAGCAGTAGATTGGGGGCACGAGGTGGGTTTTCTGGGGCCAACGTCCTGACTTTC,CASSRLGARGGFSGANVLTF
TRBV5-1,-,TRBJ2-4,-,TGCGCCAGCAGCTTCGCTAGGGGGAACATTCAGTACTTC,CASSFARGNIQYF
TRBV6-5,-,TRBJ1-2,-,TGTGCCGGCAGCCGCGGATGGGGGAACTATGGCTACACCTTC,CAGSRGWGNYGYTF
TRBV28,TRBD2,TRBJ2-1,-,TGTGCCAGCAGCGGCTCGGGGGGAGACTCCTACAATGAGCAGTTCTTC,CASSGSGGDSYNEQFF
TRBV21-1,-,TRBJ2-7,-,TGTGCCAGCAGCAAAGGCACAGTCCCTGATGACGAGCAGTACTTC,CASSKGTVPDDEQYF
TRBV12-3/TRBV12-4,-,TRBJ1-5,-,TGTGCCAGCAGTGGGACTCCCACCTTCAATCAGCCCCAGCATTTT,CASSGTPTFNQPQHF
TRBV7-8,-,TRBJ1-5,-,TGTGCCAGCAGCCCAACCCGGAATCAGCCCCAGCATTTT,CASSPTRNQPQHF
TRBV27,TRBD2,TRBJ2-7,few,TGTGCCAGTTTAAGACTAGCGGCACCCTACGAGCAGTACTTC,CASLRLAAPYEQYF
TRBV5-1,TRBD2,TRBJ2-7,-,TGCGCCAGCAGCTCCTCTAGCGGGCCCTACGAGCAGTACTTC,CASSSSSGPYEQYF
TRBV11-2,-,TRBJ2-1,-,TGTGCCAGCAGCCTACCTGTCCTTGAGCAGTTCTTC,CASSLPVLEQFF
TRBV7-3,-,TRBJ2-1,-,TGTGCCAGCCGTGAGGAGGGGGACTCCTACAATGAGCAGTTCTTC,CASREEGDSYNEQFF
TRBV9,TRBD2,TRBJ2-1,-,TGTGCCAGCAGCGTATCTCTAGCGGAACACAATGAGCAGTTCTTC,CASSVSLAEHNEQFF
TRBV24-1,TRBD1,TRBJ2-7,-,TGTGCCACCAGTGACCCCTCTGACAGGGGGCGAACCGAGCAGTACTTC,CATSDPSDRGRTEQYF
TRBV5-1,-,TRBJ2-5,-,TGCGCCAGCAGCCGCAGTGGGGGAGCGCAAGAGACCCAGTACTTC,CASSRSGGAQETQYF
TRBV20-1,TRBD1,TRBJ2-5,-,TGCAGTGCATCCGGACAGGGGCGACAAGAGACCCAGTACTTC,CSASGQGRQETQYF
TRBV7-2,-,TRBJ2-3,-,TGTGCCAGCAGCCGAACGGAGAGGCTTCAGGGGACAGATACGCAGTATTTT,CASSRTERLQGTDTQYF
TRBV9,-,TRBJ2-7,-,TGTGCCAGCGGGGGCCCCGATCGCGAGCAGTACTTC,CASGGPDREQYF
TRBV15,-,TRBJ2-5,-,TGTGCCACCAGCGGACTCACAGGCGCAGAGACCCAGTACTTC,CATSGLTGAETQYF
TRBV20-1,TRBD2,TRBJ2-1,few,TGCAGTGCTAGCGGGACTAGCGGGAGTGTGCAGTTCTTC,CSASGTSGSVQFF
TRBV10-3,TRBD2,TRBJ2-1,-,TGTGCCGCCTCTAGCGGGAGTTGCGATGAGCAGTTCTTC,CAASSGSCDEQFF
TRBV20-1,TRBD2,TRBJ2-7,-,TGCAGTGCTAGAGACCCAGCGGGGTTAAACTACGAGCAGTACTTC,CSARDPAGLNYEQYF
TRBV12-3/TRBV12-4,-,TRBJ1-2,-,TGTGCCAGCAGTTGGGGTGGACAGATGGGCTACACCTTC,CASSWGGQMGYTF
TRBV10-3,TRBD2,TRBJ2-7,-,TGTGCCATCAGTGAGCCGCTAGCGGGCCCCTACGAGCAGTACTTC,CAISEPLAGPYEQYF
TRBV15,TRBD1,TRBJ1-2,-,TGTGCCACCAGCATGGGACAGGTGCGGGGCTACACCTTC,CATSMGQVRGYTF
TRBV7-3,-,TRBJ2-7,once,TGTGCCAGCAGCCCCGGGACTTATCCCTACGAGCAGTACTTC,CASSPGTYPYEQYF
TRBV7-9,-,TRBJ1-4,-,TGTGCCAGCAGCCGGGATGCGCTTAATGAAAAACTGTTTTTT,CASSRDALNEKLFF
TRBV2,TRBD1,TRBJ1-2,-,TGTGCCAGCAAAGAACAGGGGGCCGGCTATGGCTACACCTTC,CASKEQGAGYGYTF
TRBV27,TRBD2,TRBJ2-7,-,TGTGCCAGCAGTTTATCGATATTAAGGACTAGCGCCCACCTGGAGCAGTACTTC,CASSLSILRTSAHLEQYF
TRBV20-1,TRBD2,TRBJ2-1,-,TGCAGTGCTAAGCCCTGGACTAGAAGGGGTGAGCAGTTCTTC,CSAKPWTRRGEQFF
TRBV6-2/TRBV6-3,TRBD2,TRBJ2-5,-,TGTGCCAGCAGTTCGGGCGGGAGGCCCCAAGAGACCCAGTACTTC,CASSSGGRPQETQYF
TRBV13,-,TRBJ1-4,-,TGTGCCAGCAGCTTAGGACGGAACTTTAATGAAAAACTGTTTTTT,CASSLGRNFNEKLFF
TRBV12-3/TRBV12-4,TRBD2,TRBJ2-1,few,TGTGCCAGCAGTTTCCTCCTAGCGGACAATGAGCAGTTCTTC,CASSFLLADNEQFF
TRBV6-2/TRBV6-3,TRBD2,TRBJ2-1,-,TGTGCCAGCAGTTACAAGGACAGATCTAGCGGGAGAAGAGACAATGAGCAGTTCTTC,CASSYKDRSSGRRDNEQFF
TRBV14,-,TRBJ2-7,once,TGTGCCAGCAGCCAAGGAATGGGGGCAGCGAGCTACGAGCAGTACTTC,CASSQGMGAASYEQYF
TRBV6-1,TRBD1,TRBJ2-3,few,TGTGCCAGCAGTCGGCCTGGACAGGCGGGCACAGATACGCAGTATTTT,CASSRPGQAGTDTQYF
TRBV4-2,-,TRBJ2-7,-,TGTGCCAGCAGCCAAGATTTGGACGGGAGCCACTACGAGCAGTACTTC,CASSQDLDGSHYEQYF
TRBV29-1,TRBD2,TRBJ2-7,-,TGCAGCCTTGCTGTACTAGCGGGATACCCTACGCCCTACGAGCAGTACTTC,CSLAVLAGYPTPYEQYF
TRBV12-3/TRBV12-4,-,TRBJ2-1,few,TGTGCCAGCAGCCCCCGGCCATCCGGGAGTGGGGAGCAGTTCTTC,CASSPRPSGSGEQFF
TRBV12-3/TRBV12-4,-,TRBJ2-4,-,TGTGCCAGCAGTTTAAGCTCCGGCGGGCAGTACTTC,CASSLSSGGQYF
TRBV6-1,-,TRBJ2-4,-,TGTGCCAGCACGGGGACAACCTTGGCGCAGTACTTC,CASTGTTLAQYF
TRBV7-9,-,TRBJ2-1,-,TGTGCCAGCAGCTTAGCCCCGGAACTACATGAGCAGTTCTTC,CASSLAPELHEQFF
TRBV11-1,TRBD1,TRBJ1-2,many,TGTGCCAGCAGCACGGGACAGAGCTATGGCTACACCTTC,CASSTGQSYGYTF
TRBV18,-,TRBJ1-2,-,TGTGTCAGCTCCGAGGGGAGCTATGGCTACACCTTC,CVSSEGSYGYTF
TRBV11-2,-,TRBJ2-7,-,TGTGCCAGCAGCTTAATGTTGAAGCCCCACGAGCAGTACTTC,CASSLMLKPHEQYF
TRBV5-1,TRBD1,TRBJ2-5,-,TGCGCCAGCAGCCCGACAGGGCAGAAAGAGACCCAGTACTTC,CASSPTGQKETQYF
TRBV9,-,TRBJ2-4,-,TGTGCCAGCAGCGTAGGGGCGCCCTCCGACGGGCAGTACTTC,CASSVGAPSDGQYF
TRBV5-1,TRBD1,TRBJ2-5,-,TGCGCCAGCAGCTCGCCCCTCGGACAGGCACAAGAGATCCAGTACTTC,CASSSPLGQAQEIQYF